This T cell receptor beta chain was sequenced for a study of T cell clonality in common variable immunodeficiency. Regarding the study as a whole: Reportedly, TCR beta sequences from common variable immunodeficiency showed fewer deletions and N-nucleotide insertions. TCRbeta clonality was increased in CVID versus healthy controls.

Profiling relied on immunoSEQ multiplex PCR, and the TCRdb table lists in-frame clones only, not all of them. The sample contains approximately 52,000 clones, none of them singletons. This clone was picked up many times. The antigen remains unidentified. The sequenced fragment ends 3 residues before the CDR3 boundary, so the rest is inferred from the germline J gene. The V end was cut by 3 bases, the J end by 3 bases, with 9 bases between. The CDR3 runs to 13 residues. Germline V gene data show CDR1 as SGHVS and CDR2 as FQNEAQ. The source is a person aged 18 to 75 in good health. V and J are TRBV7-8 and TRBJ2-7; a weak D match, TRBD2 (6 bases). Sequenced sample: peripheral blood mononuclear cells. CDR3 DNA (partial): TGTGCCAGCAGCTTCGGGGGTATCTACGAG. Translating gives CASSFGGIYE. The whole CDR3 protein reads CASSFGGIYEQYF. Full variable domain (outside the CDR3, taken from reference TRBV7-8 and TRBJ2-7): GAGVSQSPRYKVAKRGQDVALRCDPISGHVSLFWYQQALGQGPEFLTYFQNEAQLDKSGLPSDRFFAERPEGSVSTLKIQRTQQEDSAVYLCASSFGGIYEQYFGPGTRLTVT.